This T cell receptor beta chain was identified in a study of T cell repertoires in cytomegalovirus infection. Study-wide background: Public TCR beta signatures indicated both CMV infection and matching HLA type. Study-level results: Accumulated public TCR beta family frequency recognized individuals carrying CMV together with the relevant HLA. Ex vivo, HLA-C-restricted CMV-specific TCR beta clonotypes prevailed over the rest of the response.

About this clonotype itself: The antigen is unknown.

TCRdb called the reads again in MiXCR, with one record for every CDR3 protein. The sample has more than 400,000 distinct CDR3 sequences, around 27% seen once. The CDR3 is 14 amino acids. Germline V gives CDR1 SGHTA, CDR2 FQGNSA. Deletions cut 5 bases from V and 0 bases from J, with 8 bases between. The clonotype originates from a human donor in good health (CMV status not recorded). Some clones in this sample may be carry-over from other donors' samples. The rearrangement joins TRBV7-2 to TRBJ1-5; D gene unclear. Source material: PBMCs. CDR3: CASSREYSNQPQHF. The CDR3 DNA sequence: TGTGCCAGCAGCAGAGAATATAGCAATCAGCCCCAGCATTTT.